This TCR beta chain was captured in a study of T cell responses to AZD1222 COVID-19 vaccine. Repertoires were generated with immunoSEQ multiplex PCR, while TCRdb's copy carries only in-frame clones and drops some. The sample contains more than 100,000 clones, approximately 94% of which appear only once. The CDR3 contains 16 residues. Trimming removed 2 bases from V and 4 bases from J, with 17 bases in between. From germline, CDR1 is MGHRA and CDR2 YSYEKL. General study points: Unmutated variant regions are reportedly targeted by nearly half of spike-specific TCRs.

Details on this clone: Its target is not known.

The sample consisted of peripheral blood, taken 28 days after the second AZD1222 dose. The rearrangement joins TRBV4-1 to TRBJ2-5; a weak D match, TRBD1 (5 bases). The TCR originated in an adult who received the AZD1222 COVID-19 vaccine. The CDR3 here is CASSQLSQGLRETQYF. Written as DNA, the CDR3 is TGCGCCAGCAGCCAATTGTCTCAGGGTCTCAGAGAGACCCAGTACTTC.